These 4 T cell receptor beta chains came from one sample sequenced in a study of tumor-infiltrating lymphocytes in primary liver carcinoma. Blood RNA was derived from unsorted whole blood, and germline DNA was extracted too. Priming with a constant-region primer yielded TCR beta cDNA from roughly 500 ng total RNA. Each TCR beta library was derived from three nested multiplex PCR rounds that employed slightly modified ARM-PCR. TRBV1-TRBV30 forward primers paired with a C-beta reverse primer drove the first two PCR rounds, about 9 cycles each. From the multiplex PCR reads, TCRdb called clonotypes with MiXCR, one entry per CDR3 protein. The repertoire has about 330,000 distinct CDR3 sequences, approximately 64% of them found once; the top ten carry about 6%. Sequenced sample: peripheral blood. These receptors originate from a man aged 35-49 years with primary liver carcinoma and hepatitis B virus infection.

Concerning this clonotype: A much larger clone lies a single base off, so this may be a read error. The rearrangement joins TRBV4-3 to TRBJ2-3; 8 nucleotides align to TRBD1. This CDR3 comprises 17 residues. Looked up from germline, CDR1 is LGHNA and CDR2 is YSLEER. CDR3: CASRYPQGAWGTNTQYF. DNA of the CDR3: TGCGCCAGCAGATATCCTCAGGGGGCTTGGGGCACAAATACGCAGTATTTT.

A few counts support this clonotype. The V and J genes are TRBV6-1 and TRBJ2-5; 9 bases map to TRBD1. The V and J ends lost 1 base and 4 bases, in that order; junction bases with no gene match: 4. There are 15 residues in the CDR3. The germline V gene has CDR1 MNHNS and CDR2 SASEGT. The CDR3 DNA follows: TGTGCCAGCAGTGAAGAGGACAGGGGAGGAGAGACCCAGTACTTC. It is translated as CASSEEDRGGETQYF.

The chain has TRBV5-1 and TRBJ2-2, with 13 bases fitting TRBD2. Germline CDR1 is SGHRS and CDR2 is YFSETQ. Trimming took 4 bases from V and 5 from J; bases not matched to a gene: 14. This CDR3 has 19 residues. The CDR3 sequence: CASSLTQQLAGGLTGELFF. As DNA, the CDR3 is TGCGCCAGCAGCCTGACACAGCAACTAGCGGGAGGGCTAACCGGGGAGCTGTTTTTT.

At least ten counts were recorded for this clonotype. Written as DNA, the CDR3 is TGTGCCAGCAGTTTATCTTGGGTGAGCAATCAGCCCCAGCATTTT. This encodes CASSLSWVSNQPQHF. The chain couples TRBV28 to TRBJ1-5; D call uncertain. This CDR3 has 15 amino acids. Trimming cost V 1 base and J 1 base, with 8 bases left between them. In germline, CDR1 is MDHEN, CDR2 SYDVKM.